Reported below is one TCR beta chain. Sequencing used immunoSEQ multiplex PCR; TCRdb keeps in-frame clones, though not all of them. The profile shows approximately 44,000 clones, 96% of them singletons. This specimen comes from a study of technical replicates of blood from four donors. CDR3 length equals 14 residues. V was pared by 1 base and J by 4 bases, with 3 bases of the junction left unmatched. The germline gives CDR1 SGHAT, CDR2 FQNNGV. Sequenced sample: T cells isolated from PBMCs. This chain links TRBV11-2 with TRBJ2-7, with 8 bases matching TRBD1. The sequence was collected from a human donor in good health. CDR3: CASSLGTGFYEQYF. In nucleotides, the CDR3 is TGTGCCAGCAGCTTAGGGACAGGGTTTTACGAGCAGTACTTC.